A single sample gave rise to the 26 T cell receptor beta chains below, sequenced in a study of blood T cell repertoires in COVID-19. Produced via immunoSEQ multiplex PCR; TCRdb's table is partial and in-frame only. This table holds 350,000 to 400,000 clones, around 87% found once. Sequencing used PBMCs or T cells enriched from blood (not recorded which). The receptors shown here come from a man in his forties in a cohort exposed to, infected with or recovered from COVID-19 (not recorded which).

The rearrangement uses TRBV5-1 and TRBJ1-1; 7 bases are shared with TRBD1. The CDR3 length is 16 residues. Trimming took 0 bases from V and 3 from J; bases not matched to a gene: 8. Germline V lookup: CDR1 SGHRS, CDR2 YFSETQ. The CDR3 bases are TGCGCCAGCAGCTTGGACCCGGGACAGAGGGACACTGAAGCTTTCTTT. It specifies CASSLDPGQRDTEAFF. Based on the CDR3 plus reference TRBV5-1 and TRBJ1-1, the full variable domain is KAGVTQTPRYLIKTRGQQVTLSCSPISGHRSVSWYQQTPGQGLQFLFEYFSETQRNKGNFPGRFSGRQFSNSRSEMNVSTLELGDSALYLCASSLDPGQRDTEAFFGQGTRLTVV.

This clone has just a few counts. The chain joins TRBV14 to TRBJ2-7; 9 bases match TRBD2. The CDR3 has 16 amino acids. Per the germline V gene, CDR1 is SGHDN and CDR2 is FVKESK. V lost 4 bases, J lost 3 bases, and 10 bases stayed unmatched. In DNA form, the CDR3 reads TGTGCCAGCAGCCCGAACGTGACTAGCGGCCTCTACGAGCAGTACTTC. This sequence encodes CASSPNVTSGLYEQYF.

V usage is TRBV7-9 and J usage is TRBJ1-3; TRBD1 agrees at 7 bases. Germline loops: CDR1 SEHNR, CDR2 FQNEAQ (reference sequence). CDR3 length equals 14 residues. V shed 3 bases and J 3 bases; nucleotides not matched to a gene: 2. The CDR3: CASSFTGVGNTIYF. The CDR3 coding sequence is TGTGCCAGCAGCTTCACAGGGGTTGGAAACACCATATATTTT.

This chain joins TRBV4-2 and TRBJ2-7, with D perhaps matching TRBD1 (6 bases). Looked up from germline, CDR1 is LGHNA and CDR2 is YNFKEQ. The CDR3 sequence is 17 residues long. Trimming pared 0 bases from V and 1 base from J, leaving 16 bases between. The CDR3 reads CASSQDPSGTISYEQYF. CDR3 coding DNA: TGTGCCAGCAGCCAAGATCCTTCCGGGACAATTTCCTACGAGCAGTACTTC.

This clone has just a few counts. This sequence joins TRBV6-1 and TRBJ1-2, with D unclear. This CDR3 has 14 amino acids. V was trimmed by 0 bases and J by 8 bases, leaving 13 bases between them. Germline V CDR1 and CDR2: MNHNS, SASEGT. CDR3 in DNA: TGTGCCAGCAGTGAAGCGGGAGAGGTGGAGGGCTACACCTTC. Translating it yields CASSEAGEVEGYTF.

This rearrangement joins TRBV7-8 to TRBJ2-1; D is uncertain. This CDR3 spans 15 amino acids. CDR1 is SGHVS and CDR2 is FQNEAQ in the germline V gene. Trimming removed 3 bases from V and 0 bases from J, with 9 bases in between. Written as DNA, the CDR3 is TGTGCCAGCAGCTTTAGCAGTAGCTCCTACAATGAGCAGTTCTTC. Its protein is CASSFSSSSYNEQFF. The full variable domain, in which reference TRBV7-8 and TRBJ2-1 provide the parts outside the CDR3, is GAGVSQSPRYKVAKRGQDVALRCDPISGHVSLFWYQQALGQGPEFLTYFQNEAQLDKSGLPSDRFFAERPEGSVSTLKIQRTQQEDSAVYLCASSFSSSSYNEQFFGPGTRLTVL.

The rearrangement joins TRBV9 to TRBJ2-5; D is possibly TRBD2 (6 bases). Trimming cost V 2 bases and J 3 bases, with 11 bases left between them. Germline V gives CDR1 SGDLS, CDR2 YYNGEE. The CDR3 length is 14 residues. The CDR3 reads CASSVGSTKETQYF. The CDR3 nucleotides are TGTGCCAGCAGCGTCGGGAGCACTAAAGAGACCCAGTACTTC.

The chain is built from TRBV5-1 and TRBJ1-4, with a weak D call TRBD1 (6 bases). Trimming took 5 bases from V and 5 from J, leaving 19 bases between them. The CDR3 contains 16 residues. Germline assignment: CDR1 SGHRS and CDR2 YFSETQ. The CDR3 nucleotides read TGCGCCAGCAGACATGGAGTGGGGGGGCGAAATGAAAAACTGTTTTTT. Residues: CASRHGVGGRNEKLFF.

The rearrangement links TRBV3-1 (or the pseudogene TRBV3-2) to TRBJ2-2; perhaps TRBD1 as D (5 bases). The CDR3 sequence is 17 residues long. CDR1 and CDR2 (germline): LGHDT, YNNKEL (reference sequence). The V gene lost 2 bases and the J gene lost 1 base, with 14 bases spanning the gap. Here the CDR3 reads CASSQRTAQGNTGELFF. The CDR3 nucleotides are TGTGCCAGCAGCCAACGAACGGCGCAGGGGAACACCGGGGAGCTGTTTTTT.

The V call is TRBV21-1, the J call TRBJ2-2; TRBD1 is the table's D call, not checked against the DNA. TRBV21-1 corresponds to a pseudogene. The CDR3 extends over 15 amino acids. DNA for the CDR3: TGTGCCAGCAGCAAAGGGGCAATTTACACCGGGGAGCTGTTTTTT. Its translation is CASSKGAIYTGELFF.

The V call is TRBV5-1, the J call TRBJ1-5, with a tentative D call TRBD1 (5 bases). The CDR3 is 14 residues long. The V gene lost 1 base and the J gene lost 4 bases, with 9 bases spanning the gap. CDR1 SGHRS and CDR2 YFSETQ come from the germline V gene. CDR3 nucleotide sequence: TGCGCCAGCAGCTTGTTACCAGGGAATCAGCCCCAGCATTTT. Translation: CASSLLPGNQPQHF. The full variable domain, with the rest looked up from reference TRBV5-1 and TRBJ1-5, is KAGVTQTPRYLIKTRGQQVTLSCSPISGHRSVSWYQQTPGQGLQFLFEYFSETQRNKGNFPGRFSGRQFSNSRSEMNVSTLELGDSALYLCASSLLPGNQPQHFGDGTRLSIL.

V usage is TRBV30 and J usage is TRBJ2-1, with 7 positions matching TRBD2. Trimming at V came to 2 bases and at J to 0 bases, leaving 7 bases not matched to a gene. This CDR3 contains 16 residues. Germline V gives CDR1 GTSNPN, CDR2 SVGIG (reference sequence). The CDR3 is CAWSQGLLASYNEQFF. CDR3 in DNA: TGTGCCTGGAGTCAGGGACTACTAGCCTCCTACAATGAGCAGTTCTTC.

This rearrangement joins TRBV16 to TRBJ1-5; 10 bases line up with TRBD1. This CDR3 is built from 15 residues. Trimming removed 2 bases from V and 7 bases from J; junction bases left unmatched: 5. Germline CDR1 is KGHSY and CDR2 is FQNENV. CDR3: CASSQGGQGLQPQHF. The CDR3 DNA sequence: TGTGCCAGCAGCCAAGGGGGACAGGGGTTGCAGCCCCAGCATTTT. Together with reference TRBV16 and TRBJ1-5, the CDR3 gives the full variable domain: GEEVAQTPKHLVRGEGQKAKLYCAPIKGHSYVFWYQQVLKNEFKFLISFQNENVFDETGMPKERFSAKCLPNSPCSLEIQATKLEDSAVYFCASSQGGQGLQPQHFGDGTRLSIL.

The genes are TRBV5-4 and TRBJ1-4; D may be TRBD1 (5 bases). Germline values: CDR1 SGHNT, CDR2 YYREEE (reference sequence). V lost 5 bases and J lost 8, with 13 bases in between. The CDR3 spans 13 residues. The CDR3 nucleotides read TGTGCCAGCAGTTCTACAGGTCGGGAAAAACTGTTTTTT. As protein: CASSSTGREKLFF.

The genes are TRBV3-1 (or the pseudogene TRBV3-2) and TRBJ1-5; D gene uncertain. Germline-derived CDR1 and CDR2 are LGHDT and YNNKEL (reference sequence). This CDR3 is built from 14 residues. Trimming took off 0 bases at V and 9 bases at J, with 12 bases between the two ends. The CDR3 DNA reads TGTGCCAGCAGCCAAGATATGACACAACCGCCCCAGCATTTT. Translation gives CASSQDMTQPPQHF.

Turning to this clone: Other DNA sequences in the same sample also yield this CDR3. J is TRBJ1-5 and V is TRBV7-9, with D perhaps TRBD1 (6 bases). The length of the CDR3 is 14 residues. V was cut by 1 base and J by 6 bases, with 10 bases left in between. Germline loops: CDR1 SEHNR, CDR2 FQNEAQ (reference sequence). The CDR3 is CASSLGQGSQPQHF. In nucleotides, the CDR3 is TGTGCCAGCAGCTTAGGGCAGGGGAGTCAGCCCCAGCATTTT.

This clone was seen a handful of times. The chain links TRBV7-8 to TRBJ1-5; TRBD1 matches at 8 bases. The CDR3 spans 15 residues. CDR1 SGHVS and CDR2 FQNEAQ come from the germline V gene. V lost 2 bases and J lost 3; bases outside the gene matches: 3. The CDR3 DNA is TGTGCCAGCAGCTTACAGGGGGCGAACAATCAGCCCCAGCATTTT. This gives the protein CASSLQGANNQPQHF. Looking up the rest from reference TRBV7-8 and TRBJ1-5 gives the full variable domain: GAGVSQSPRYKVAKRGQDVALRCDPISGHVSLFWYQQALGQGPEFLTYFQNEAQLDKSGLPSDRFFAERPEGSVSTLKIQRTQQEDSAVYLCASSLQGANNQPQHFGDGTRLSIL.

This chain connects TRBV28 to TRBJ1-5; the match to TRBD1 covers 7 bases. V lost 6 bases to trimming and J lost 7 bases; unmatched junction nucleotides: 12. The CDR3 runs to 15 residues. Germline V gene sequence: CDR1 MDHEN, CDR2 SYDVKM. As DNA, the CDR3 is TGTGCCAGCAGCATCCACAGGGGCCTAGGACAGCCCCAGCATTTT. Protein sequence: CASSIHRGLGQPQHF.

The chain has TRBV5-1 and TRBJ1-6; TRBD1 might be the D (6 bases). The ends were cut back, 0 bases at V and 13 bases at J, with 17 bases in the middle. This CDR3 comprises 15 residues. Germline V lookup: CDR1 SGHRS, CDR2 YFSETQ. Here the CDR3 reads CASSLVSGAQAPLHF. CDR3 sequence (DNA): TGCGCCAGCAGCTTGGTATCAGGGGCCCAAGCCCCCCTCCACTTT.

This chain links TRBV19 with TRBJ2-3, with 9 bases identical to TRBD2. Looked up from germline, CDR1 is LNHDA and CDR2 is SQIVND (reference sequence). The CDR3 has 16 residues. V lost 3 bases to trimming and J lost 0 bases; unmatched junction nucleotides: 4. CDR3 coding DNA: TGTGCCAGTAGTATTCGGCTAGCGGGAAGCACAGATACGCAGTATTTT. Residues: CASSIRLAGSTDTQYF.

The rearrangement joins TRBV7-9 to TRBJ2-3; 10 nucleotides align to TRBD1. With 1 base clipped from V and 5 bases from J, the junction kept 6 bases outside the gene matches. The CDR3 runs 16 residues. Germline V gene lookup returns CDR1 SEHNR and CDR2 FQNEAQ (reference sequence). Here the CDR3 DNA reads TGTGCCAGCAGCTTAGGGGGACAGGGGCTGAAAGATACGCAGTATTTT. Encoded protein: CASSLGGQGLKDTQYF.

The chain has TRBV15 and TRBJ2-5; no definite D call. The length of the CDR3 is 13 residues. Germline loops: CDR1 LNHNV, CDR2 YYDKDF (reference sequence). Trimming removed 1 base at V and 2 bases at J, with 5 bases between. The CDR3 here is CATSRAPQETQYF. The CDR3 DNA reads as TGTGCCACCAGCAGAGCCCCGCAAGAGACCCAGTACTTC.

The chain carries TRBV6-2 or TRBV6-3 and TRBJ1-1; D ambiguous. The CDR3 contains 16 residues. V lost 2 bases and J 0 bases, leaving 13 bases between the germline ends. Germline CDR1 reads MNHEY; CDR2 reads SVGEGT. The CDR3 DNA reads TGTGCCAGCAGTTACGAGGGCAGGATCATGAACACTGAAGCTTTCTTT. This encodes CASSYEGRIMNTEAFF.

This clone was observed a handful of times. The CDR3 loop is CATSRTSGYSYNEQFF. CDR3 bases: TGTGCCACCAGTCGGACTAGCGGGTACTCCTACAATGAGCAGTTCTTC. The gene calls are TRBV15 and TRBJ2-1; 11 nucleotides align to TRBD2. This CDR3 region has 16 residues. J lost 0 bases, V lost 6 bases, and 4 bases had no gene match. Germline CDR1 and CDR2: LNHNV and YYDKDF (reference sequence).

The chain recombines TRBV19 with TRBJ1-5, with 8 bases identical to TRBD1. The CDR3 totals 15 residues. The germline gives CDR1 LNHDA, CDR2 SQIVND (reference sequence). Unmatched junction bases numbered 5, after V lost 1 base and J lost 6 bases. The chain's CDR3 is CASSIGQGNFQPQHF. In DNA form, the CDR3 reads TGTGCCAGTAGTATAGGACAGGGGAATTTTCAGCCCCAGCATTTT.

This chain links TRBV19 with TRBJ2-1; 7 bases match TRBD1. J gave up 5 bases and V 1 base, and 5 bases lay outside the gene matches. There are 15 residues in the CDR3. Germline CDR1 LNHDA, CDR2 SQIVND (reference sequence). CDR3: CASSIGGQANNEQFF. In DNA, the CDR3 is TGTGCCAGTAGTATAGGAGGACAGGCCAACAATGAGCAGTTCTTC.